These 21 T cell receptor beta chains were all obtained from the same sample, sequenced in a study of T-cell reconstitution after alpha-beta-depleted transplantation in children. The TCRbeta library incorporated unique molecular identifiers. TCRdb redid the calling of the PCR reads with MiXCR, one entry per CDR3 protein. Here the sample spans hundreds of thousands of distinct CDR3 sequences, more than 10% being singletons. The sequenced sample was PBMCs from the stem cell graft donor, obtained from the stem cell graft. These receptors came from a human donor who donated a stem cell graft to a child with acute lymphoblastic leukemia.

This clonotype was picked up many times. This chain uses TRBV7-2 with TRBJ2-1, with 14 bases that match TRBD2. From germline, CDR1 is SGHTA and CDR2 FQGNSA. The CDR3 has 15 residues. The junction had 2 bases not matched to a gene; V was cut back by 5 bases and J by 5 bases. CDR3 region: CASSTGLAGDNEQFF. CDR3 sequence (DNA): TGTGCCAGCAGCACGGGACTAGCGGGGGACAATGAGCAGTTCTTC.

The table lists this clonotype with many counts. V usage is TRBV4-3 and J usage is TRBJ1-2, with a tentative D call TRBD1 (5 bases). V gave up 4 bases and J gave up 3 bases, with 18 bases separating them. This CDR3 is 16 amino acids long. Germline V gives CDR1 LGHNA, CDR2 YSLEER. CDR3 amino acids: CASSPLAGGSYYGYTF. As DNA, the CDR3 is TGCGCCAGCAGCCCCCTTGCTGGGGGGAGTTACTATGGCTACACCTTC.

This clonotype was counted at least ten times. The genes are TRBV7-9 and TRBJ2-1, with 8 bases matching TRBD2. The V gene's germline CDR1 is SEHNR and CDR2 FQNEAQ (reference sequence). The CDR3 is 17 amino acids. The trim removed 1 base at V and 2 bases at J, leaving 7 bases unmatched. The CDR3 loop is CASSLVGSGLAYNEQFF. The DNA for the CDR3 is TGTGCCAGCAGCTTAGTTGGTTCGGGACTAGCCTACAATGAGCAGTTCTTC.

The chain carries TRBV5-1 and TRBJ2-3; 7 nucleotides line up with TRBD2. The CDR3 extends over 14 amino acids. The V gene end was trimmed by 0 bases and the J gene end by 6 bases; junction bases not matched to a gene: 4. CDR1 SGHRS and CDR2 YFSETQ come from the germline V gene. The CDR3 region has the DNA TGCGCCAGCAGCTTGGTGATGCGGGAGGATACGCAGTATTTT. Amino acid sequence: CASSLVMREDTQYF.

This clonotype was found a few times. J is TRBJ1-2 and V is TRBV6-2 or TRBV6-3; D call uncertain. There are 13 residues in the CDR3. Germline values: CDR1 MNHEY, CDR2 SVGEGT. V was cut by 7 bases and J by 2 bases, with 11 bases left in between. CDR3 nucleotides: TGTGCCAGCAACGACGACCGAAACTATGGCTACACCTTC. Residues: CASNDDRNYGYTF.

This clonotype was detected many times. DNA for the CDR3: TGCGCCAGCAGCCAAGATGAGACAGGGTGGACAGATACGCAGTATTTT. Translation: CASSQDETGWTDTQYF. This chain connects TRBV4-1 to TRBJ2-3; 7 positions match TRBD1. The CDR3 runs 16 residues. Germline V gene lookup returns CDR1 MGHRA and CDR2 YSYEKL. V dropped 0 bases and J dropped 3; count of bases not matched to a gene: 6.

This clonotype was detected many times. The chain couples TRBV28 to TRBJ2-7, with no clear D. Germline CDR1 is MDHEN and CDR2 is SYDVKM. The CDR3 is 13 amino acids. V lost 6 bases to trimming and J lost 2 bases, with 11 bases between them. The CDR3 sequence: CASSPYSPYEQYF. CDR3 in DNA: TGTGCCAGCAGCCCGTATTCCCCCTACGAGCAGTACTTC.

Worth noting for this clonotype: Just one base apart from a much larger clone, this may be a read error. The V and J genes are TRBV20-1 and TRBJ2-1; TRBD2 matches 7 bases. The CDR3 sequence is 15 residues long. CDR1 and CDR2 from the germline V gene are DFQATT and SNEGSKA (reference sequence). DNA for the CDR3: TGCAGTGCCGTGAGACCTTCGGGAGGTTACACTGAGCAGTTCTTC. Translated: CSAVRPSGGYTEQFF.

This clonotype was seen many times. The CDR3 DNA reads TGTGCCAGCAGCTCTCCTATGGACTGGAATGCCAAAAACATTCAGTACTTC. Its translation: CASSSPMDWNAKNIQYF. The genes are TRBV7-2 and TRBJ2-4, with a tentative D call TRBD2 (5 bases). CDR3 length equals 17 residues. CDR1 is SGHTA and CDR2 is FQGNSA in the germline V gene. With 4 bases removed from V and 1 base from J, the gap between germline ends came to 17 bases.

This clonotype was picked up many times. The chain links TRBV6-2 or TRBV6-3 to TRBJ1-1, with TRBD1 matching 7 bases. V lost 1 base and J lost 9; bases outside the gene matches: 11. This CDR3 is 15 amino acids long. Germline loops: CDR1 MNHEY, CDR2 SVGEGT. The CDR3 is CASSYLPGTVEKAFF. CDR3 coding DNA: TGTGCCAGCAGTTACTTGCCGGGGACAGTCGAAAAAGCTTTCTTT.

This clonotype appeared many times. An end of the junction does not agree with germline; a read error may underlie this. V usage is TRBV12-3 or TRBV12-4 and J usage is TRBJ2-7; 10 positions agree with TRBD2. This CDR3 contains 14 residues. CDR3 sequence (DNA): TGTGCCAGCAGTATAGCGGGGGGCCCCTACGAGCAGTACTTC. Protein: CASSIAGGPYEQYF.

This clonotype was counted between two and nine times. The gene calls are TRBV20-1 and TRBJ1-2; no reliable D call. Between the trimmed V and J ends, which lost 6 bases and 8 bases, there was a span of 16 bases. The V gene's germline CDR1 is DFQATT and CDR2 SNEGSKA (reference sequence). The CDR3 runs 12 residues. The CDR3 reads CSASEGLYGYTF. CDR3 DNA: TGCAGTGCCTCCGAGGGTCTCTACGGCTACACCTTC.

A few counts support this clonotype. This chain links TRBV20-1 with TRBJ2-7, with 9 bases matching TRBD2. V was clipped by 0 bases and J by 5 bases; unmatched bases: 23. From germline, CDR1 is DFQATT and CDR2 SNEGSKA (reference sequence). CDR3 length: 20 residues. DNA of the CDR3: TGCAGTGCTAGAGATCCAGTCCGGTATGGGCGGGAGGGATATACAAACGAGCAGTACTTC. It is translated as CSARDPVRYGREGYTNEQYF.

This clonotype has a handful of counts. Relative to the germline gene, one junction end is altered; a read error may explain this. The V gene is TRBV20-1, the J gene TRBJ2-3, with 8 bases fitting TRBD2. The CDR3 covers 14 residues. Germline loops: CDR1 DFQATT, CDR2 SNEGSKA (reference sequence). The CDR3 DNA sequence: TGCAGTGCCAGAGGCGCGGGAGGCTCAGATACGCAGTATTTT. Translating gives CSARGAGGSDTQYF.

Ten or more counts support this clonotype. The chain links TRBV5-6 to TRBJ2-4; no definite D call. Trimming pared 3 bases from V and 12 bases from J, leaving 10 bases between. This CDR3 has 11 residues. Germline lookup yields CDR1 SGHDT and CDR2 YYEEEE. CDR3 bases: TGTGCCAGCAGCTACGCTTCGGATCAGTACTTC. Amino acids: CASSYASDQYF.

The rearrangement joins TRBV28 to TRBJ1-4, with unresolved D. From germline, CDR1 is MDHEN and CDR2 SYDVKM. The V end lost 6 bases, the J end lost 0 bases, and 14 bases lay between the germline ends. The CDR3 length is 16 residues. CDR3 in DNA: TGTGCCAGCAGCCTGACACCTCTTGCAACTAATGAAAAACTGTTTTTT. Its protein product is CASSLTPLATNEKLFF.

This clonotype was recorded a few times. The chain is built from TRBV28 and TRBJ1-1, with a possible D match to TRBD1 (5 bases). The V gene lost 2 bases and the J gene lost 1 base, with 11 bases spanning the gap. The CDR3 length is 15 residues. Germline V CDR1 and CDR2: MDHEN, SYDVKM. In nucleotides, the CDR3 is TGTGCCAGCAGTTTACTGGGAGGGGAGAACACTGAAGCTTTCTTT. Protein sequence: CASSLLGGENTEAFF.

This clonotype was found once. This may be a read error, as it is one base from a much larger clone. V and J are TRBV27 and TRBJ2-7; D is possibly TRBD2 (5 bases). There are 17 residues in the CDR3. Germline CDR1 is MNHEY and CDR2 is SMNVEV (reference sequence). CDR3 region: CASSLSLGEAPSYERYF. CDR3 coding DNA: TGTGCCAGCAGCCTTAGTTTGGGAGAGGCCCCCTCCTACGAGCGGTACTTC.

This clonotype was counted at least ten times. The rearrangement links TRBV19 to TRBJ2-1; D unresolved. The CDR3 is 12 amino acids. Germline-derived CDR1 and CDR2 are LNHDA and SQIVND (reference sequence). Trimming left V 1 base short and J 6 bases short, with 4 bases between. CDR3 sequence reads: CASSIGINEQFF. Written as DNA, the CDR3 is TGTGCCAGTAGTATAGGAATCAATGAGCAGTTCTTC. Drawing the rest from reference TRBV19 and TRBJ2-1, the complete variable domain is DGGITQSPKYLFRKEGQNVTLSCEQNLNHDAMYWYRQDPGQGLRLIYYSQIVNDFQKGDIAEGYSVSREKKESFPLTVTSAQKNPTAFYLCASSIGINEQFFGPGTRLTVL.

In regard to this clonotype: This sequence may be a read error, since a much larger clone differs from it by one base. J is TRBJ2-1 and V is TRBV7-6; 7 bases are a match to TRBD2. CDR3 size: 15 residues. Germline CDR1 reads SGHVS; CDR2 reads FNYEAQ. DNA of the CDR3: TGTGCCAGCAGCTTCGGGGGGAAACTCGACAATGAGCAGTTATTC. Its protein is CASSFGGKLDNEQLF.

This clonotype was seen ten or more times. This rearrangement joins TRBV13 to TRBJ2-3; no clear D gene. Germline V gives CDR1 PRHDT, CDR2 FYEKMQ (reference sequence). CDR3 length equals 12 residues. V shed 1 base and J shed 5 bases, with 4 bases lying between them. Here the CDR3 DNA reads TGTGCCAGCAGCTTAGTGAGAGATACGCAGTATTTT. It codes for CASSLVRDTQYF.